A selection of T cell receptor beta chains follows, all from one sample in a study of OX40 agonist ivuxolimab in advanced cancers. The data were produced by immunoSEQ multiplex PCR, yet TCRdb's version contains in-frame clones alone and is incomplete. Of 75,000 to 80,000 clones listed, approximately 86% are singletons. Sequences were derived from CD4+ or CD8+ T cells sorted from blood, sampled in a trial of the OX40 agonist ivuxolimab. The origin of the receptors is an adult with an advanced solid tumor such as melanoma, head and neck, liver or kidney cancer. Both conserved end residues are part of each CDR3. Fields, in order: clone size, J gene, V gene, CDR3 length, D gene, CDR3 protein, CDR3 DNA. The D gene is left open where the match is weak. A row's size may be missing; if present it is once, few, many or a size class.

NA,TRBJ1-1,TRBV5-1,12,NA,CASSLGHTEAFF,TGCGCCAGCAGCTTGGGACACACTGAAGCTTTCTTT
NA,TRBJ2-1,TRBV7-2,14,NA,CASSLVRARDEQFF,TGTGCCAGCAGCTTAGTTAGGGCGCGCGATGAGCAGTTCTTC
NA,TRBJ1-1,TRBV9,14,NA,CASSPISKNTEAFF,TGTGCCAGCAGCCCTATCTCGAAGAACACTGAAGCTTTCTTT
NA,TRBJ2-3,TRBV5-1,17,TRBD2,CASSFRLAGDSTDTQYF,TGCGCCAGCAGCTTTCGACTAGCGGGAGATAGCACAGATACGCAGTATTTT
NA,TRBJ1-1,TRBV7-9,15,TRBD1,CASSIEDRGITEAFF,TGTGCCAGCAGCATAGAGGACAGGGGGATTACTGAAGCTTTCTTT
NA,TRBJ2-2,TRBV7-3,15,TRBD2,CASSLGLAGTGELFF,TGTGCCAGCAGCTTAGGGCTAGCGGGGACCGGGGAGCTGTTTTTT
NA,TRBJ1-2,TRBV9,15,TRBD1,CASSVQAGGPYGYTF,TGTGCCAGCAGCGTACAGGCAGGGGGGCCCTATGGCTACACCTTC
NA,TRBJ2-3,TRBV29-1,13,NA,CSVVDRFTDTQYF,TGCAGCGTTGTTGACAGATTCACAGATACGCAGTATTTT
NA,TRBJ2-7,TRBV5-1,16,NA,CASSTTDYPTPREQYF,TGCGCCAGCAGCACAACAGACTATCCTACCCCTCGGGAGCAGTACTTC
NA,TRBJ2-3,TRBV5-1,17,TRBD2,CASSLATAGGQGDTQYF,TGCGCCAGCAGCTTGGCCACTGCGGGAGGGCAGGGAGATACGCAGTATTTT
NA,TRBJ2-7,TRBV7-9,19,NA,CASSLGGGHRRSEPYEQYF,TGTGCCAGCAGCTTAGGGGGGGGACACCGGAGGTCGGAGCCCTACGAGCAGTACTTC
once,TRBJ2-5,TRBV7-9,14,NA,CASSLGAGEETQYF,TGTGCCAGCAGCCTGGGGGCCGGGGAAGAGACCCAGTACTTC
NA,TRBJ2-7,TRBV6-5,16,TRBD2,CASSSNSGRAEGEQYF,TGTGCCAGCAGTTCGAATAGCGGGAGGGCTGAGGGCGAGCAGTACTTC
NA,TRBJ2-3,TRBV27,14,TRBD1,CASSSDRGTDTQYF,TGTGCCAGCAGTTCGGACAGGGGCACAGATACGCAGTATTTT
NA,TRBJ1-6,TRBV6-6,15,NA,CASSSLQAGNSPLHF,TGTGCCAGCAGTTCCTTACAGGCGGGTAATTCACCCCTCCACTTT
NA,TRBJ1-2,TRBV6-1,14,NA,CASSERNRYYGYTF,TGTGCCAGCAGTGAACGTAACCGTTACTATGGCTACACCTTC
NA,TRBJ1-5,TRBV30,13,TRBD1,CAWARQGNQPQHF,TGTGCCTGGGCCCGACAGGGGAATCAGCCCCAGCATTTT
NA,TRBJ1-1,TRBV30,16,NA,CAWSAPRTSHNTEAFF,TGTGCCTGGAGTGCCCCGAGGACCTCTCACAACACTGAAGCTTTCTTT
NA,TRBJ1-3,TRBV7-9,15,NA,CASSPRLVSGNTIYF,TGTGCCAGCAGCCCCCGCCTGGTGTCTGGAAACACCATATATTTT
once,TRBJ2-4,TRBV2,13,NA,CASSVDVKNIQYF,TGTGCCAGCAGCGTGGACGTAAAAAACATTCAGTACTTC
NA,TRBJ2-4,TRBV6-4,13,NA,CASSEGHGNIQYF,TGTGCCAGCAGTGAGGGACATGGAAACATTCAGTACTTC
NA,TRBJ2-3,TRBV4-1,13,NA,CASSHPGTDTQYF,TGCGCCAGCAGTCATCCTGGCACAGATACGCAGTATTTT
NA,TRBJ1-4,TRBV30,13,NA,CAWSVQTNEKLFF,TGTGCCTGGAGTGTACAAACTAATGAAAAACTGTTTTTT
NA,TRBJ1-1,TRBV5-1,14,NA,CASSAGTTNTEAFF,TGCGCCAGCAGCGCCGGGACAACGAACACTGAAGCTTTCTTT
NA,TRBJ1-2,TRBV28,12,NA,CASFKEYYGYTF,TGTGCCAGCTTTAAGGAGTACTATGGCTACACCTTC
NA,TRBJ1-1,TRBV28,13,NA,CASRAVWNTEAFF,TGTGCCAGCAGAGCGGTTTGGAACACTGAAGCTTTCTTT
NA,TRBJ1-1,TRBV27,16,NA,CASSPPRLGGGTEAFF,TGTGCCAGCAGTCCCCCCCGGCTGGGCGGGGGGACTGAAGCTTTCTTT
NA,TRBJ1-3,TRBV6-1,18,TRBD1,CASSETAFGTGWGNTIYF,TGTGCCAGCAGTGAAACAGCTTTCGGGACAGGGTGGGGAAACACCATATATTTT
NA,TRBJ2-1,TRBV9,15,NA,CASSGDSPLKNEQFF,TGTGCCAGCAGCGGTGATTCCCCTCTAAAGAATGAGCAGTTCTTC
NA,TRBJ2-5,TRBV5-1,16,TRBD2,CASSLRTSGHQETQYF,TGCGCCAGCAGCCTGAGGACTAGCGGGCACCAAGAGACCCAGTACTTC
NA,TRBJ2-2,TRBV10-3,14,NA,CAINPGARTGELFF,TGTGCCATCAACCCCGGGGCAAGGACCGGGGAGCTGTTTTTT
NA,TRBJ2-6,TRBV5-1,18,TRBD1,CASSTSGTGGAGANVLTF,TGCGCCAGCAGCACCTCCGGGACAGGGGGCGCTGGGGCCAACGTCCTGACTTTC
NA,TRBJ2-5,TRBV7-8,15,TRBD1,CASSLGQGHQETQYF,TGTGCCAGCAGCTTAGGACAGGGCCACCAAGAGACCCAGTACTTC
NA,TRBJ2-5,TRBV9,15,NA,CASSVDMTGGKTQYF,TGTGCCAGCAGCGTAGACATGACAGGAGGGAAGACCCAGTACTTC
NA,TRBJ1-2,TRBV7-9,16,TRBD1,CASSAPKRTGREGYTF,TGTGCCAGCAGCGCTCCCAAGAGGACAGGGAGGGAGGGCTACACCTTC
NA,TRBJ1-6,TRBV10-3,13,NA,CAIRFQGDSPLHF,TGTGCCATCAGGTTCCAAGGGGATTCACCCCTCCACTTT
NA,TRBJ2-3,TRBV10-3,13,NA,CAISDQGADTQYF,TGTGCCATCAGTGATCAAGGGGCAGATACGCAGTATTTT
NA,TRBJ1-2,TRBV7-2,15,TRBD1,CASSLAGQGGYGYTF,TGTGCCAGCAGCTTAGCAGGGCAGGGGGGCTATGGCTACACCTTC
NA,TRBJ2-2,TRBV28,16,NA,CASSHRPTRRTGELFF,TGTGCCAGCAGCCATAGACCTACCCGACGGACCGGGGAGCTGTTTTTT
NA,TRBJ2-7,TRBV7-6,14,TRBD2,CASSLSGGAYEQYF,TGTGCCAGCAGCTTGTCCGGGGGGGCCTACGAGCAGTACTTC
NA,TRBJ2-1,TRBV5-1,15,NA,CASSLAMSSYNEQFF,TGCGCCAGCAGCTTAGCTATGAGCTCCTACAATGAGCAGTTCTTC
NA,TRBJ2-4,TRBV11-2,15,NA,CASSPGAGEGYIQYF,TGTGCCAGCAGCCCAGGGGCGGGAGAGGGGTACATTCAGTACTTC
NA,TRBJ2-3,TRBV7-9,15,NA,CASSFGSRSTDTQYF,TGTGCCAGCAGCTTTGGGTCTCGGAGCACAGATACGCAGTATTTT
NA,TRBJ1-2,TRBV6-6,12,NA,CASRGDGYGYTF,TGTGCCAGCAGAGGGGACGGCTATGGCTACACCTTC